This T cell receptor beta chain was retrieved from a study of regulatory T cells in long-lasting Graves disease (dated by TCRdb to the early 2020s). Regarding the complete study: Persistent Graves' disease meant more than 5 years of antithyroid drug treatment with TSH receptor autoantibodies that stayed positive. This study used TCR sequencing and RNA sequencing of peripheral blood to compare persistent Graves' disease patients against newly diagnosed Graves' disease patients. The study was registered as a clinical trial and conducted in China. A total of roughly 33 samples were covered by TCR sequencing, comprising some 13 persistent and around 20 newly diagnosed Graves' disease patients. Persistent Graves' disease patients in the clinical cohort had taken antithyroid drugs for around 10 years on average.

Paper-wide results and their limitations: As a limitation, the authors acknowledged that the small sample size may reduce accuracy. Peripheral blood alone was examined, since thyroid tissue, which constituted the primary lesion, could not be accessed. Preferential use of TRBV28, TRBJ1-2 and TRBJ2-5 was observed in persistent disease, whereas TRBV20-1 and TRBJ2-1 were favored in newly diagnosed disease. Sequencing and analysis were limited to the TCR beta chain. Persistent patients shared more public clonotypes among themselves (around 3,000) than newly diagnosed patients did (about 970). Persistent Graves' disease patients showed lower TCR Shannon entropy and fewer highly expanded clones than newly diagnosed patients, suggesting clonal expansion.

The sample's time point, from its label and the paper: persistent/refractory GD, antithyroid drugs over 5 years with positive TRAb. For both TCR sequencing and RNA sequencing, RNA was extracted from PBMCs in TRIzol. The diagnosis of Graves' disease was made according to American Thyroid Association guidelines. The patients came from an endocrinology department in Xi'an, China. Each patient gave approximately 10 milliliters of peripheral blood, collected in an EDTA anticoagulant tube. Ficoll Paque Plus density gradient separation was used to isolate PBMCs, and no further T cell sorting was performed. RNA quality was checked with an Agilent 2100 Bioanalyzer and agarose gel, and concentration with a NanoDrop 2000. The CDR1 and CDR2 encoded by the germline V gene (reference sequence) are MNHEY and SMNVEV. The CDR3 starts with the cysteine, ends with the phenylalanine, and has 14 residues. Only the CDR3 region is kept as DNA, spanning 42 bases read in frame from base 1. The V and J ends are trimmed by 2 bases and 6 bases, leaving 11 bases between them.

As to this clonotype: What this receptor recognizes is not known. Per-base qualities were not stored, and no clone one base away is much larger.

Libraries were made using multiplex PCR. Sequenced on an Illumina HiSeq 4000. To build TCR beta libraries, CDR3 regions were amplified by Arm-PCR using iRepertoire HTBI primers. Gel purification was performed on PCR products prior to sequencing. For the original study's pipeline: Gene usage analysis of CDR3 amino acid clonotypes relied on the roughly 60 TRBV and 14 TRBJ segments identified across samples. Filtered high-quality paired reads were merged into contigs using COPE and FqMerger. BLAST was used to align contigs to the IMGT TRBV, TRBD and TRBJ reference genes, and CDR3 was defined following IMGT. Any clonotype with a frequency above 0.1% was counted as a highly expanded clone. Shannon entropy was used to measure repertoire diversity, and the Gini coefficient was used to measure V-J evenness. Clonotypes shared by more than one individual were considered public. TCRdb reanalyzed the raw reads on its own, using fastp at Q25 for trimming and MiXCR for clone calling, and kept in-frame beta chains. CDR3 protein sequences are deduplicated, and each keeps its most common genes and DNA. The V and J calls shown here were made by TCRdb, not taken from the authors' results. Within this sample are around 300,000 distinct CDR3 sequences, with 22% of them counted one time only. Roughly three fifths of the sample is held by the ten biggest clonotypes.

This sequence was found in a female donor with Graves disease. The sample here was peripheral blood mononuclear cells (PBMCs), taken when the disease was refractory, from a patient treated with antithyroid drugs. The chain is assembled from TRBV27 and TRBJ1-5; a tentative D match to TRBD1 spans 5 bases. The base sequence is TGTGCCAGCAGTTTACAGGGATCGAGTCAGCCCCAGCATTTT. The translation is CASSLQGSSQPQHF.